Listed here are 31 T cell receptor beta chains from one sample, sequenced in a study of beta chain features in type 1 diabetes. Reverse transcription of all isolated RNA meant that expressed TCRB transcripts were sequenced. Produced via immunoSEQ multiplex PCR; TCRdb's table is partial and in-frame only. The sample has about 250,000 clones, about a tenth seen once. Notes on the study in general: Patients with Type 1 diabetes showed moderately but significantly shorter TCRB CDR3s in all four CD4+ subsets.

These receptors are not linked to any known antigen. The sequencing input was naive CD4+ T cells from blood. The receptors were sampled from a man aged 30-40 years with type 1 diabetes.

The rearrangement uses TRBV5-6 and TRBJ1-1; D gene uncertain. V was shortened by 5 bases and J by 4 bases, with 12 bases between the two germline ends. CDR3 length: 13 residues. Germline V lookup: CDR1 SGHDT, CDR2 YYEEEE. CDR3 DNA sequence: TGTGCCAGCAGTTTCGATCGGGTCACTGAAGCTTTCTTT. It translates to CASSFDRVTEAFF.

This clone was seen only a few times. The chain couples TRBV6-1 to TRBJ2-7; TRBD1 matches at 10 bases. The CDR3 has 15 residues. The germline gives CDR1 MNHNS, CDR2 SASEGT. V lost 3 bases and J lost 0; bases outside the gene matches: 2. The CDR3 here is CASSDRTGGSYEQYF. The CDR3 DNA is TGTGCCAGCAGTGACCGGACAGGGGGCTCCTACGAGCAGTACTTC.

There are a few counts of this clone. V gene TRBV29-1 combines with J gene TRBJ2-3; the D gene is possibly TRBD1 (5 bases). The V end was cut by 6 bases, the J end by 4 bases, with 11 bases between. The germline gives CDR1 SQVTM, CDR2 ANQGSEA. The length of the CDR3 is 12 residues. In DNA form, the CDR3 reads TGCAGCGTCCTTTCAGGGCCAGATACGCAGTATTTT. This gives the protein CSVLSGPDTQYF.

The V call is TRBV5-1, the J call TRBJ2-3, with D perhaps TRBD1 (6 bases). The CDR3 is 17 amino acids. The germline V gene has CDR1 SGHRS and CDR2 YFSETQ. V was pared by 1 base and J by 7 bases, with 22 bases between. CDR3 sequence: CASSLTNYMSGDNTQYF. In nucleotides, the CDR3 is TGCGCCAGCAGCTTGACCAACTATATGTCCGGGGACAATACGCAGTATTTT.

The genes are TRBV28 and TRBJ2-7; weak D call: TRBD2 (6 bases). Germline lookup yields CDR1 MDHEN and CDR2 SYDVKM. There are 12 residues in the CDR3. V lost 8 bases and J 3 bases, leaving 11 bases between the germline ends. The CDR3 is CASGTAIYEQYF. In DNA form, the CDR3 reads TGTGCCAGCGGGACTGCTATCTACGAGCAGTACTTC.

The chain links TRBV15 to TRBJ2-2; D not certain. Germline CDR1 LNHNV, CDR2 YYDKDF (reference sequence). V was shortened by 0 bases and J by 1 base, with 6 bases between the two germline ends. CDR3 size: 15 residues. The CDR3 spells CATSRDFRNTGELFF. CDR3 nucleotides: TGTGCCACCAGCAGAGATTTTAGGAACACCGGGGAGCTGTTTTTT.

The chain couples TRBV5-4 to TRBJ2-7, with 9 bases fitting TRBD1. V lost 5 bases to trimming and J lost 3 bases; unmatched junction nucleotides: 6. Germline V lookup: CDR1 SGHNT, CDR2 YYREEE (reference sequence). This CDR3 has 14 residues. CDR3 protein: CASRVDRGSYEQYF. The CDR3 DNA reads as TGTGCCAGCAGGGTTGACAGGGGGAGCTACGAGCAGTACTTC.

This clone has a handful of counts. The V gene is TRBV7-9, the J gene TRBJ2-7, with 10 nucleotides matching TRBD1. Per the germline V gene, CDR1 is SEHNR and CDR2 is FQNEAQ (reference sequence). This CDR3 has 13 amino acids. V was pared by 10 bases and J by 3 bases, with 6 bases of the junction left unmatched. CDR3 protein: CATQGQGSYEQYF. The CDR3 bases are TGTGCCACCCAGGGACAGGGGAGCTACGAGCAGTACTTC.

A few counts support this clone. The CDR3 loop reads CASRLQETQYF. As DNA, the CDR3 is TGCGCCAGCAGACTACAAGAGACCCAGTACTTC. The chain combines TRBV5-1 with TRBJ2-5; D is ambiguous. This CDR3 has 11 residues. CDR1 SGHRS and CDR2 YFSETQ come from the germline V gene. Trimming left V 5 bases short and J 2 bases short, with 4 bases between.

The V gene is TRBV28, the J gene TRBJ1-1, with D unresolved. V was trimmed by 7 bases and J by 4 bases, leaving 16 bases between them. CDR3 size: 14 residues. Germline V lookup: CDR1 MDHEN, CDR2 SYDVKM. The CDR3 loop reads CASKLPSWSTEAFF. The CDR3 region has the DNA TGTGCCAGCAAGCTCCCCTCATGGAGCACTGAAGCTTTCTTT.

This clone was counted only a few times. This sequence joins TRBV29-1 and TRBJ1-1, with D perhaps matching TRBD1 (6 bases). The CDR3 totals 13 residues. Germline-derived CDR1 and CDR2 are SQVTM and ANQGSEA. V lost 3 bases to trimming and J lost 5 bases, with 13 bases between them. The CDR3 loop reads CSVESQGRTEAFF. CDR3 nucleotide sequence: TGCAGCGTTGAGTCCCAGGGGCGTACTGAAGCTTTCTTT.

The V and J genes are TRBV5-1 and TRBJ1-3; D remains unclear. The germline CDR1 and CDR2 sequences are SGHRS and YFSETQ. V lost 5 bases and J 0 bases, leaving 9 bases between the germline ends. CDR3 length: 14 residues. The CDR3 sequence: CASRSEHSGNTIYF. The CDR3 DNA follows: TGCGCCAGCAGATCTGAACACTCTGGAAACACCATATATTTT.

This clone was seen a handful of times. The CDR3 DNA sequence: TGTGCCATCAGTGTCCGCCGCGCCAGCGGGGATGGCACAGATACGCAGTATTTT. Protein product: CAISVRRASGDGTDTQYF. The chain carries TRBV10-3 and TRBJ2-3, with TRBD2 identical over 7 bases. This CDR3 spans 18 amino acids. V lost 4 bases, J lost 1 base, and 14 bases stayed unmatched. The germline V gene has CDR1 ENHRY and CDR2 SYGVKD.

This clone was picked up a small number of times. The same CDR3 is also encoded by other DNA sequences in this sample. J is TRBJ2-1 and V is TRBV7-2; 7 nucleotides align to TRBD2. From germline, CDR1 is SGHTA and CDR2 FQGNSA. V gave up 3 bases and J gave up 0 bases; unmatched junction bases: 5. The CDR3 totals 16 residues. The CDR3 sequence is CASSLSGASSYNEQFF. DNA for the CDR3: TGTGCCAGCAGCTTGAGCGGGGCGAGCTCCTACAATGAGCAGTTCTTC.

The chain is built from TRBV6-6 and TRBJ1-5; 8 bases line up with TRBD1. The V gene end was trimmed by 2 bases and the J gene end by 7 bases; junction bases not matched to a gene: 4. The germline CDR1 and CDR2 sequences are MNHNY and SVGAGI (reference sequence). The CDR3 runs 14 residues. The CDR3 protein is CASSYGQGGQPQHF. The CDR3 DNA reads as TGTGCCAGCAGTTACGGACAGGGCGGCCAGCCCCAGCATTTT.

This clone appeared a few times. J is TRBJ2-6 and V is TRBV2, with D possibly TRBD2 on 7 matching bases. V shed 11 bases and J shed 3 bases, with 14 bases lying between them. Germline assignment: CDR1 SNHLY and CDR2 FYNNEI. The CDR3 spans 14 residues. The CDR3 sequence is CAQGGEGGANVLTF. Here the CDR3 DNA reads TGTGCCCAAGGGGGGGAAGGTGGGGCCAACGTCCTGACTTTC.

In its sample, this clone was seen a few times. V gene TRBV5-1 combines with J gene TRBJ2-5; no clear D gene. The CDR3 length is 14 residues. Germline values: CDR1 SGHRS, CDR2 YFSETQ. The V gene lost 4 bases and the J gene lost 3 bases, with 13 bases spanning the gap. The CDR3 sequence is CASSNSGSKETQYF. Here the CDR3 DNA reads TGCGCCAGCAGCAACTCCGGGTCCAAAGAGACCCAGTACTTC.

CDR3 in amino acids: CASSSGQKLYEQYF. In DNA, the CDR3 is TGTGCCAGCAGTTCGGGACAGAAATTGTACGAGCAGTACTTC. The gene calls are TRBV28 and TRBJ2-7, with 7 bases aligning to TRBD1. J lost 4 bases, V lost 4 bases, and 7 bases had no gene match. The germline V gene has CDR1 MDHEN and CDR2 SYDVKM. CDR3 length equals 14 residues.

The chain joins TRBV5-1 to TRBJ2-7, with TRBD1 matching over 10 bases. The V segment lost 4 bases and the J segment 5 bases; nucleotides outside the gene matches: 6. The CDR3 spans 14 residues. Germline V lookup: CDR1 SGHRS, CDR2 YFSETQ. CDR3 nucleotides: TGCGCCAGCAGCCCCGGGACAGGGGTCGACGAGCAGTACTTC. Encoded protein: CASSPGTGVDEQYF.

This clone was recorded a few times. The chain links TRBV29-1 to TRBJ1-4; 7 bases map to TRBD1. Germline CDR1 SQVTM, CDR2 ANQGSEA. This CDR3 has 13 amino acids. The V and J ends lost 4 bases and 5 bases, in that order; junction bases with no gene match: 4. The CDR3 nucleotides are TGCAGCGTTGCCGACAGGGACAATGAAAAACTGTTTTTT. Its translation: CSVADRDNEKLFF.

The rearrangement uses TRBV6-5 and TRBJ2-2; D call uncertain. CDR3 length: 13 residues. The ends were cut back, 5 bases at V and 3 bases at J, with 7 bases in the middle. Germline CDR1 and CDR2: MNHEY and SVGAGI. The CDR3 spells CASSRTDTGELFF. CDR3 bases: TGTGCCAGCAGTAGAACAGACACCGGGGAGCTGTTTTTT.

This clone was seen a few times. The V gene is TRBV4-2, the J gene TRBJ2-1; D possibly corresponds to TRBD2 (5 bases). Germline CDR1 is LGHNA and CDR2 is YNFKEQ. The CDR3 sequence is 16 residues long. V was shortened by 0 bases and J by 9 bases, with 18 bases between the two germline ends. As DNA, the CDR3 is TGTGCCAGCAGCCAAGATCTGGCAGGTGGAGGTGGTGAGCAGTTCTTC. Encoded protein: CASSQDLAGGGGEQFF.

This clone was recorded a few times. CDR3 bases: TGCGCCAGCAGCCCTAAACAGGGGTTAACCCCGAATGAGCAGTTCTTC. This translates into CASSPKQGLTPNEQFF. J is TRBJ2-1 and V is TRBV4-1; 7 nucleotides match TRBD1. The J segment lost 7 bases and the V segment lost 4 bases, leaving 13 bases of the junction unmatched. In germline, CDR1 is MGHRA, CDR2 YSYEKL. This CDR3 comprises 16 residues.

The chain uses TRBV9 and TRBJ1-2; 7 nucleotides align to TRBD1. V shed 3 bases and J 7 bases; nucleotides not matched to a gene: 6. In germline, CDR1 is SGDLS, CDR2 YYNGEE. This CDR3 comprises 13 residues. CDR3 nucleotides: TGTGCCAGCAGCGACACTCCAGGGGGTGGCTACACCTTC. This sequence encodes CASSDTPGGGYTF.

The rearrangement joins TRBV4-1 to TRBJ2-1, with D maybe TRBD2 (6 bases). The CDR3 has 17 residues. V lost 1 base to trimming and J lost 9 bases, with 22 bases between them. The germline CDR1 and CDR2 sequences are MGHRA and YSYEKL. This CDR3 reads CASSQGGLAAGVVEQFF. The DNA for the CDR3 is TGCGCCAGCAGCCAAGGGGGACTCGCGGCCGGTGTGGTTGAGCAGTTCTTC.

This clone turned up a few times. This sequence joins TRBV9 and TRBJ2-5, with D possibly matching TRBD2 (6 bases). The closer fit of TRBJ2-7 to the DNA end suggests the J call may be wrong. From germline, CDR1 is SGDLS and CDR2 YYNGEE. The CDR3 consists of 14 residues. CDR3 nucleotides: TGTGCCAGCAGCGTAGACGGGAGCTCCTACGAGCAGTACTTC. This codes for CASSVDGSSYEQYF.

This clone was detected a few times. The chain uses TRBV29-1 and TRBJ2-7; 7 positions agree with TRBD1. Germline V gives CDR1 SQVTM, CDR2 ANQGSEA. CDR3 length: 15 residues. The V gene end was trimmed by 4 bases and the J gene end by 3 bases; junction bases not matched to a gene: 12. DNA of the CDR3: TGCAGCGTTGCCATAGGACAGGTGGTGTTCTACGAGCAGTACTTC. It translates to CSVAIGQVVFYEQYF.

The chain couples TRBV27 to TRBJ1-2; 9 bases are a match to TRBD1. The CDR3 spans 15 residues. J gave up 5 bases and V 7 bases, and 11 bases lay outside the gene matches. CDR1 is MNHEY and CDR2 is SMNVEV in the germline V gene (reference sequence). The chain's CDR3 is CASTPTWGQGYGYTF. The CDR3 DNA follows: TGTGCCAGCACACCAACATGGGGACAGGGTTATGGCTACACCTTC.

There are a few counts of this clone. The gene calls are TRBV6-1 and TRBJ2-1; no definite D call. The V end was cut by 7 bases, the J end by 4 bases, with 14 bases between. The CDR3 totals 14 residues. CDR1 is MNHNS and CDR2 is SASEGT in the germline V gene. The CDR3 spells CASIPSLSYNEQFF. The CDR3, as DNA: TGTGCCAGCATTCCATCCCTATCGTACAATGAGCAGTTCTTC.

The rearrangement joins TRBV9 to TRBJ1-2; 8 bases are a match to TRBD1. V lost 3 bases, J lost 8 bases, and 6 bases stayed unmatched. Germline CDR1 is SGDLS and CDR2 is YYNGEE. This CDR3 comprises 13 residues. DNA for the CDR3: TGTGCCAGCAGCGAACGGACAGGGTACGGCTACACCTTC. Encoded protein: CASSERTGYGYTF.

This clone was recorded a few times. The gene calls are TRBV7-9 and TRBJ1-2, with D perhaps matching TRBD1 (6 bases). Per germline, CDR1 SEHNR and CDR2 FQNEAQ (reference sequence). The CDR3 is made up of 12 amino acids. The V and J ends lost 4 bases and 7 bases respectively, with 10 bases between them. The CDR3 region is CASSSPGVGYTF. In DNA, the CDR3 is TGTGCCAGCAGCTCCCCAGGGGTTGGCTACACCTTC.